This is a list of T cell receptor beta chains from one sample in a study of molecular identifiers for immune sequencing clone quantification. TCRdb redid the calling of the PCR reads with MiXCR, one entry per CDR3 protein. Altogether under 800,000 distinct CDR3 sequences are present, less than 30% being singletons, with the ten largest covering 0.78%. Sequences were obtained from naive CD8+ T cells from blood, with Jurkat cell RNA spiked in. The receptors derive from a human donor in good health. Some libraries in this study had Jurkat cell RNA spiked in. CDR3s include the opening cysteine and the closing phenylalanine or tryptophan. The order of the fields is J gene, V gene, D gene, clone size, CDR3 protein. A D gene is named only where the DNA matches it firmly. The listing skips clone size in some rows; elsewhere it reads once, few, many or a size class.

>TRBJ1-3|TRBV6-5|TRBD1|many
CASRTYAQGQSSGNTIYF
>TRBJ2-4|TRBV5-6|.|many
CASSDSLAKNIQYF
>TRBJ2-7|TRBV20-1|TRBD1|.
CSARAQDRGWYEQYF
>TRBJ2-5|TRBV28|TRBD1|many
CASNRRGRETQYF
>TRBJ1-1|TRBV27|.|few
CASSPSPGGGNTEAFF
>TRBJ2-5|TRBV2|.|.
CASGLSGARMTQYF
>TRBJ1-2|TRBV20-1|.|.
CSARDYRDNYGYTF
>TRBJ2-1|TRBV7-9|TRBD2|few
CASSPAGGSSYNEQFF
>TRBJ1-5|TRBV7-6|TRBD1|once
CASSGWDRVYSNQPQHF
>TRBJ2-5|TRBV3-1|.|few
CASSQEHRGAQETQYF
>TRBJ1-4|TRBV3-1|.|many
CASSQDWSNEKLFF
>TRBJ1-5|TRBV30|.|few
CAWSVGGQQPQHF
>TRBJ2-7|TRBV7-2|.|few
CASSPTHTYQQYF
>TRBJ1-5|TRBV12-3/TRBV12-4|.|many
CASSFGDSNQPQHF
>TRBJ2-3|TRBV29-1|TRBD2|few
CSEIRGGPWGLAGVLLGTQYF
>TRBJ1-1|TRBV5-6|.|many
CASSLGRGNNLNTEAFF
>TRBJ2-7|TRBV5-6|.|many
CASLLGGAPYEQYF
>TRBJ2-3|TRBV9|TRBD1|few
CASSVFTGVDTQYF
>TRBJ2-1|TRBV11-2|.|many
CASSLVGRGLYNEQFF
>TRBJ1-6|TRBV4-3|TRBD1|few
CASSQDRTGRSPLHF
>TRBJ2-7|TRBV9|.|.
CASSVQVYPYEQYF
>TRBJ2-2|TRBV20-1|.|many
CSARDYGSGTGELFF
>TRBJ2-7|TRBV7-2|.|.
CASSFYRDVYKQYF
>TRBJ2-3|TRBV20-1|TRBD2|many
CSARDYSGIVADTQYF
>TRBJ2-3|TRBV14|.|.
CASSQDRTSVGATDTQYF
>TRBJ2-2|TRBV19|.|.
CASSIAMNTGELFF
>TRBJ1-2|TRBV7-8|.|many
CASIDDGGAVYGYTF
>TRBJ2-7|TRBV12-3/TRBV12-4|.|few
CASTPTATSYEQYF
>TRBJ2-7|TRBV27|.|few
CATGTSSYEQYF
>TRBJ2-1|TRBV7-3|.|.
CASSLRLGNRNEQFF